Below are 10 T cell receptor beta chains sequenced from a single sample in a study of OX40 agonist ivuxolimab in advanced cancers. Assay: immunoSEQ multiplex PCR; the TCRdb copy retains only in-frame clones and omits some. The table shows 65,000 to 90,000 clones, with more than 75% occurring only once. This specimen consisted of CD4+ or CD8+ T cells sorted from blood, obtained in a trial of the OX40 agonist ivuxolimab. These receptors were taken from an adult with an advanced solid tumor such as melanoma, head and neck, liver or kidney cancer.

The CDR3 region is CASSLAGAGVKLFF. In DNA, the CDR3 is TGTGCCAGCAGCTTAGCCGGGGCAGGAGTAAAACTGTTTTTT. The chain joins TRBV7-6 to TRBJ1-4, with D possibly being TRBD1 (5 bases). This CDR3 is built from 14 residues. The germline V gene has CDR1 SGHVS and CDR2 FNYEAQ. Trimming removed 0 bases at V and 10 bases at J, with 12 bases between.

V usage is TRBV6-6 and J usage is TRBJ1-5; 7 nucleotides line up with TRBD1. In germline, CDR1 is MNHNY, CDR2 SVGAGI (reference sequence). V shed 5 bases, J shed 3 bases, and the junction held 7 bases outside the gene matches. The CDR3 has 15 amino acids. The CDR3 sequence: CASSRTGQVNQPQHF. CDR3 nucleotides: TGTGCCAGCAGTCGGACAGGTCAAGTCAATCAGCCCCAGCATTTT.

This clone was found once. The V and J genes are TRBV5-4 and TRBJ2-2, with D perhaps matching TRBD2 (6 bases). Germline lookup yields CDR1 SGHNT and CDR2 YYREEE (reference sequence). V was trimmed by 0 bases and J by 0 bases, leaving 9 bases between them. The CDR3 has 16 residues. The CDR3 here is CASSLGTTANTGELFF. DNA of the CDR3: TGTGCCAGCAGCTTGGGGACTACTGCGAACACCGGGGAGCTGTTTTTT.

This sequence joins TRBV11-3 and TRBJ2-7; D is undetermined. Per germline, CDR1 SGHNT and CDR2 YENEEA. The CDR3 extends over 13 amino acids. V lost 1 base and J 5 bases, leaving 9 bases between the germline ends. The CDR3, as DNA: TGTGCCAGCAGCTTAGGGGGTCTCGACGAGCAGTACTTC. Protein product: CASSLGGLDEQYF.

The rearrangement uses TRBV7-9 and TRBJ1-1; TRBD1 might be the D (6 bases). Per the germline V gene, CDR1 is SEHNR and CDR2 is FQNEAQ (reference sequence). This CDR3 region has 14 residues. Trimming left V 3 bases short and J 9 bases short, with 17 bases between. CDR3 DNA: TGTGCCAGCAGCTTCACCTCCGCAGGGGATAAAGCTTTCTTT. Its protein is CASSFTSAGDKAFF.

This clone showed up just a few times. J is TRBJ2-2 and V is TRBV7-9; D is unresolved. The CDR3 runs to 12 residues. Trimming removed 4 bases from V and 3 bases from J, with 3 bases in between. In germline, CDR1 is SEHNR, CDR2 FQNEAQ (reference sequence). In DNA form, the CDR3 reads TGTGCCAGCAGCTCCTACACCGGGGAGCTGTTTTTT. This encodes CASSSYTGELFF. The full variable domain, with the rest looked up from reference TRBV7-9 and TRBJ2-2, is DTGVSQNPRHKITKRGQNVTFRCDPISEHNRLYWYRQTLGQGPEFLTYFQNEAQLEKSRLLSDRFSAERPKGSFSTLEIQRTEQGDSAMYLCASSSYTGELFFGEGSRLTVL.

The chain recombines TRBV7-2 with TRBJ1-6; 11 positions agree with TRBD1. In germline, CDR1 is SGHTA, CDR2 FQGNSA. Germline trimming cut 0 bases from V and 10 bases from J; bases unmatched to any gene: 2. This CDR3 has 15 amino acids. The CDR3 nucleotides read TGTGCCAGCAGCTTAGCGGGACAGGGGGAATCACCCCTCCACTTT. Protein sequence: CASSLAGQGESPLHF.

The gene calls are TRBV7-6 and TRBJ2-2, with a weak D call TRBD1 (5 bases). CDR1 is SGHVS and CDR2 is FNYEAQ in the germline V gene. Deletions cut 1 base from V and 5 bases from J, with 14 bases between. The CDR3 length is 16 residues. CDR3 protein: CASSLVQGERTGELFF. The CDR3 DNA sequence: TGTGCCAGCAGCTTAGTCCAGGGTGAGAGGACCGGGGAGCTGTTTTTT.

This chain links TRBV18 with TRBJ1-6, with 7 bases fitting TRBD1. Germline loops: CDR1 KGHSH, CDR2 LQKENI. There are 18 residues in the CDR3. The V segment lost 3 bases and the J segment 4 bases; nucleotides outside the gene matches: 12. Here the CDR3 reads CASSPVIGQVTYNSPLHF. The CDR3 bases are TGTGCCAGCTCACCGGTGATCGGACAGGTGACATATAATTCACCCCTCCACTTT.

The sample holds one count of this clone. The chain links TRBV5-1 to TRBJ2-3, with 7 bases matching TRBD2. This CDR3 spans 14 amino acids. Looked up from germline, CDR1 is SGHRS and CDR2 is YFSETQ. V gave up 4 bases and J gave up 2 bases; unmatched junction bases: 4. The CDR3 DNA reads TGCGCCAGCAGCACGGGGGGAATCACAGATACGCAGTATTTT. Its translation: CASSTGGITDTQYF.